This TCR beta chain originates from a study of blood T cell repertoires in COVID-19. Background on the study: The United States, Italy and Spain were the sources of the acute and convalescent COVID-19 samples. Sample material is recorded as cDNA or gDNA derived from T cells, B-cell-depleted T cells, or PBMCs.

As originally analysed: Amplifying reference gene primers gave estimates of nucleated cell counts. TCRdb's copy holds only in-frame clones and misses some; the assay was immunoSEQ multiplex PCR. Clone size and the V and J calls come from that table; the DNA yielded D and trimming. Among approximately 88,000 clones listed, approximately 90% were seen once. The germline CDR1 and CDR2 sequences are SGHNT and YYREEE (reference sequence). V was cut by 0 bases and J by 5 bases, with 15 bases left in between. CDR3 length: 15 residues. The specimen was peripheral blood. The TCR originated in a male donor with acute or convalescent COVID-19. This rearrangement joins TRBV5-4 to TRBJ2-7; possibly TRBD2 for D (5 bases). CDR3 DNA: TGTGCCAGCAGCTTGGCCTTAGCGCCTCTCAACGAGCAGTACTTC. Protein product: CASSLALAPLNEQYF.